Given below is one TCR beta chain in context. In the original analysis: Counts of nucleated cells, estimated from reference gene primer amplification, were obtained. Some clones are missing from TCRdb's copy, which holds only in-frame ones; the method was immunoSEQ multiplex PCR. V and J calls and clone size are those listed in that table; D and trimming were worked out from the DNA. The sample lists roughly 150,000 clones, around 82% occurring once. The sample belongs to a study of blood T cell repertoires in COVID-19. On the study more broadly: COVID-19 samples collected from the United States, Italy and Spain covered acute and convalescent phases.

All enrollees were about 18 to 89 years old and from under 25 US areas. Trimming pared 10 bases from V and 2 bases from J, leaving 11 bases between. The CDR3 runs 13 residues. CDR1 and CDR2 (germline): MNHEY, SVGAGI. Sequencing was performed on PBMCs or T cells enriched from blood (not recorded which). The V and J genes are TRBV6-5 and TRBJ1-4; D is perhaps TRBD1 (5 bases). The receptor was isolated from a woman aged 45-59 years who had recovered from COVID-19. The CDR3 DNA sequence: TGTGCCACCACAGGCCAGACTAATGAAAAACTGTTTTTT. Encoded protein: CATTGQTNEKLFF.